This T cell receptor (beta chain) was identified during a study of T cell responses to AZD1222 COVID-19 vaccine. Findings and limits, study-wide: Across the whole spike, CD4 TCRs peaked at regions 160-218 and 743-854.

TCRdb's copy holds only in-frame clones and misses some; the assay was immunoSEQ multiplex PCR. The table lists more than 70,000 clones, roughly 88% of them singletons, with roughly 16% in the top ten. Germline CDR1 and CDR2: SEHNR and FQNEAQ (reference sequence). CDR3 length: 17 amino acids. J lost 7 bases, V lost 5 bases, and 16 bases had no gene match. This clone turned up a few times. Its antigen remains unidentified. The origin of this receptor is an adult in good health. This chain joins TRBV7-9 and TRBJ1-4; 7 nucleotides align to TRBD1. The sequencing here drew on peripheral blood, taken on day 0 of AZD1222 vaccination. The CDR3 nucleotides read TGTGCCAGCAGCACATTCGGACAGGTCCGTGGTAGTGAAAAACTGTTTTTT. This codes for CASSTFGQVRGSEKLFF.